The entry that follows covers one TCR beta chain sequence. The antigen it binds to is not known. No much larger clone is present one base from it, and per-base qualities are unavailable. The CDR3 regions of human TCRbeta chains were subjected to immunosequencing. The study's own analysis went as follows. Repertoire TCRs were matched against a reference library of SARS-CoV-2-specific TCRs generated with the MIRA antigen-specificity platform. Breadth meant the fraction of unique TCRs that were SARS-CoV-2-associated, whereas depth meant the fraction of total T cells that were SARS-CoV-2-associated. Each spike-specific TCR was assigned to its reactive spike region and to a CD4 or CD8 class using the MIRA data. Log10-transformed breadth and depth values were compared by one-way ANOVA with Sidak's multiple comparisons tests. The clones in this table, taken by TCRdb from immuneACCESS, are in-frame only. Not every clone is retained; where verified, under half of the shortfall comes from an unresolved V gene, and the cause of the rest is unknown. V and J calls and clone size are given by that table; D and trimming were obtained from the DNA. This sample gives some 90,000 clones in total; 89% of them show up just once. 2% to 3% of the sample is in the top ten clones.

The time point label corresponds to: baseline before first vaccination. Vaccinee samples were obtained from the UK trials COV001 and COV002, which included a single-blind randomized controlled phase 2/3 trial of AZD1222 (ChAdOx1 nCoV-19) in healthy adults. For TCRbeta chain sequencing, PBMC samples from trial participants were taken at day 0 and at day 28 after the second dose. The sample comes from a study of T cell responses to AZD1222 COVID-19 vaccine (dated by TCRdb to about 2021). Context from the whole study: AZD1222 recipients with second doses at about 4 weeks or about 12 weeks were pooled, because spike-specific TCR depth and breadth did not differ between schedules. TCR sequencing was performed for 230 to 250 trial participants, of whom around 210 were given two doses of AZD1222 and approximately 26 were given two doses of MenACWY control vaccine. Trial participants were enrolled by age into 18-55, 56-69 and 70-plus year subgroups, with around 150, 28 and 57 TCR-sequenced participants respectively. Overall study outcomes, separate from this receptor: In the small 56-69-year group, the increase in depth fell short of significance, most likely because of low power. Conclusions about previously exposed vaccinees were limited because only a handful of AZD1222 recipients were SARS-CoV-2 seropositive at baseline. Reportedly, close to half of the unique spike-specific TCRs recognized epitopes lying outside the regions that are mutated in the B.1.351 and B.1.1.7 variants. Because no day 14 peak-response samples were available, the repertoires could be characterized only after the peak T cell response. Spike-specific TCR breadth and depth rose significantly after two AZD1222 doses compared with day 0 and with MenACWY recipients. The vaccine-associated CD4 TCRs covered the entire spike protein, and the dominant responses fell in regions 160-218 and 743-854. Participants were mostly white British, with more females than males. The authors suggested clonal diversity may have been underestimated.

The CDR3 runs 16 amino acids, cysteine and phenylalanine included. CDR3 DNA is the only sequence kept; it has 48 bases, read in frame from the first base. The germline V gene (reference sequence) provides CDR1 SGHNT and CDR2 YYREEE. The germline V and J ends show losses of 0 bases and 10 bases respectively, and no gene match explains 11 bases of the junction. The source material was peripheral blood, sampled on day 0 of AZD1222 vaccination. The chain couples TRBV5-4 to TRBJ2-1, with 9 bases aligning to TRBD2. The TCR was taken from an adult in good health. The CDR3 protein: CASSLVYAGGPEEQFF. Here is the DNA: TGTGCCAGCAGCTTGGTCTACGCGGGAGGGCCGGAAGAGCAGTTCTTC.